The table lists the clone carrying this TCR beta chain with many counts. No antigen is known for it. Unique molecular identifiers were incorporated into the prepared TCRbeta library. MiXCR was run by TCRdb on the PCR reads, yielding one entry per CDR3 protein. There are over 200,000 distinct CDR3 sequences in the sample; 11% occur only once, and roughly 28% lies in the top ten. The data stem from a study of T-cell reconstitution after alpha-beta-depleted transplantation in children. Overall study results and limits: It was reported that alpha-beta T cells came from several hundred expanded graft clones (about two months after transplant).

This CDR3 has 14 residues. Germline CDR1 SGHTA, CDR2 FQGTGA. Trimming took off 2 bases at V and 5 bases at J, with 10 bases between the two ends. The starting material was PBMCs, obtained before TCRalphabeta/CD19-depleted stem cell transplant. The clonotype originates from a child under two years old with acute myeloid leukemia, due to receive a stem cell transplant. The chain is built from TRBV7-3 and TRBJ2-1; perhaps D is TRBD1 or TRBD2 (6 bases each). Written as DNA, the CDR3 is TGTGCCAGCAGCTTAGGGGGGCCAAACAATGAGCAGTTCTTC. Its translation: CASSLGGPNNEQFF.